The sequence of this TCR beta chain was determined in a study of regulatory T cells in long-lasting Graves disease. Looking at the study overall: Over 5 years on antithyroid drugs plus positive TSH receptor antibodies marked Graves' disease as persistent. The study, taken as a whole, reports: Persistent cases favored TRBV28, TRBJ1-2 and TRBJ2-5.

This CDR3 has 14 amino acids. Germline assignment: CDR1 LGHDT and CDR2 YNNKEL (reference sequence). V dropped 1 base and J dropped 5 bases, with 11 bases sitting between them. This clonotype was counted only a few times. Its matching antigen is unknown. This sample's time point: persistent/refractory GD, antithyroid drugs over 5 years with positive TRAb. Isolated PBMC RNA provided the starting material for the TCR library. iRepertoire HTBI primers and Arm-PCR of CDR3 regions built TCR beta libraries. Via MiXCR, TCRdb re-called the multiplex PCR reads, giving one row per CDR3 protein. The sample lists 700,000 or so distinct CDR3 sequences, roughly 30% occurring once.

The starting material was peripheral blood mononuclear cells (PBMCs), obtained when the disease was refractory, from a patient treated with antithyroid drugs. V usage is TRBV3-1 and J usage is TRBJ1-2; no firm D call. This TCR came from a female donor with Graves disease. This chain's CDR3 is CASSQANGAYGYTF. The CDR3 nucleotides are TGTGCCAGCAGCCAAGCAAATGGAGCATATGGCTACACCTTC.